Listed below are T cell receptor beta chains from one sample, sequenced in a study of blood T cell repertoires in COVID-19. The table came from immunoSEQ multiplex PCR; TCRdb's copy has only in-frame clones and leaves some out. Here the sample spans about 220,000 clones, about 84% being singletons. The sequenced sample was peripheral blood. These receptors originate from a human donor in a cohort sampled during active COVID-19. Each CDR3 is given with its conserved first and last residue. The D gene is left open where the match is weak. Where a row states a size, it is once, few, many or the class of an expanded clone; other rows omit it.

CDR3	DNA	D	J	length	V	size
CASSLEGQGATEAFF	TGTGCCAGCAGCTTGGAGGGACAGGGGGCCACTGAAGCTTTCTTT	TRBD1	TRBJ1-1	15	TRBV5-5	NA
CASSFDRGYGETQYF	TGTGCCAGCAGTTTCGACAGGGGGTACGGAGAGACCCAGTACTTC	TRBD1	TRBJ2-5	15	TRBV28	NA
CSVEDRFVVNTEAFF	TGCAGCGTTGAAGATCGGTTTGTTGTGAACACTGAAGCTTTCTTT	NA	TRBJ1-1	15	TRBV29-1	once
CASNHGRVETYGYTF	TGTGCCAGTAACCACGGCAGGGTTGAAACCTATGGCTACACCTTC	NA	TRBJ1-2	15	TRBV19	NA
CASSQDDSPNYGYTF	TGTGCCAGCAGCCAGGACGACAGCCCTAACTATGGCTACACCTTC	NA	TRBJ1-2	15	TRBV4-2	NA
CASSLGRVGQPQHF	TGCGCCAGCAGCTTGGGCAGGGTCGGGCAGCCCCAGCATTTT	NA	TRBJ1-5	14	TRBV5-1	NA
CASSLAPRTGNYNEQFF	TGCGCCAGCAGCTTGGCCCCCCGGACAGGTAACTACAATGAGCAGTTCTTC	TRBD1	TRBJ2-1	17	TRBV5-1	few
CASSGTRGTGELFF	TGTGCCAGCAGTGGGACTAGGGGCACCGGGGAGCTGTTTTTT	TRBD2	TRBJ2-2	14	TRBV2	NA
CASSVGTLNEQYF	TGTGCCAGCAGCGTAGGGACATTGAACGAGCAGTACTTC	NA	TRBJ2-7	13	TRBV9	NA
CASSLDGMSTDTQYF	TGTGCCAGCAGCTTGGACGGGATGAGCACAGATACGCAGTATTTT	NA	TRBJ2-3	15	TRBV7-3	NA
CASSHLGGTGIRETQYF	TGTGCCAGCAGCCACTTAGGGGGGACAGGGATTAGAGAGACCCAGTACTTC	TRBD1	TRBJ2-5	17	TRBV3-1/TRBV3-2	NA
CASRDNQASGANVLTF	TGCGCCAGCAGGGACAACCAAGCGTCTGGGGCCAACGTCCTGACTTTC	NA	TRBJ2-6	16	TRBV10-2	few